Listed below are T cell receptor beta chains from one sample, sequenced in a study of beta chain features in type 1 diabetes. Repertoires were generated with immunoSEQ multiplex PCR, while TCRdb's copy carries only in-frame clones and drops some. The data contain fewer than 900,000 clones, about a sixth of them singletons. Source material: naive CD4+ T cells from blood. Receptor source: a woman aged 18-29 years in good health. Each CDR3 is given with its conserved first and last residue. D genes are given only for firm matches. The size field is filled for only some rows; it gives once, few, many or a size class.

V	J	size	D	DNA	CDR3
TRBV5-1	TRBJ2-1	NA	TRBD2	TGCGCCAGCAGCTTGTCCCTAGCGGGAGGGCCCTCCTATGAGCAGTTCTTC	CASSLSLAGGPSYEQFF
TRBV7-9	TRBJ2-2	NA	TRBD2	TGTGCCAGCAACCCGAGCGGGAGCATGCCCGGGGAGCTGTTTTTT	CASNPSGSMPGELFF
TRBV5-1	TRBJ2-7	NA	TRBD1	TGCGCCAGCAGCCGGACGACAGTCCAACAGGGGTCCTACGAGCAGTACTTC	CASSRTTVQQGSYEQYF
TRBV7-8	TRBJ2-7	NA	NA	TGTGCCAGCAGCTTGAGACGGGGAAGGTTTCTCGAGCAGTACTTC	CASSLRRGRFLEQYF
TRBV27	TRBJ2-2	few	NA	TGTGCCAGCAGTCTAATACAGGGCACCTACACCGGGGAGCTGTTTTTT	CASSLIQGTYTGELFF
TRBV5-4	TRBJ1-1	NA	NA	TGTGCCACCCAGCCCACCCCAATATTGAGTACTGAAGCTTTCTTT	CATQPTPILSTEAFF
TRBV6-6	TRBJ2-2	few	NA	TGTGCCAGCGGGGGACGTGCCGGGGAGCTGTTTTTT	CASGGRAGELFF
TRBV28	TRBJ2-7	NA	TRBD2	TGTGCCAGCAGTTACCCCCGGGGGTCTAGCGGGAGGGGAACCTACGAGCAGTACTTC	CASSYPRGSSGRGTYEQYF
TRBV7-9	TRBJ2-5	NA	NA	TGCGCCAGCAGCTCCCTTCCCGGAGAGACCCAGTACTTC	CASSSLPGETQYF
TRBV29-1	TRBJ2-1	NA	TRBD2	TGCAGCGTCGGTGAAGTAGCGGGGGTCTGGAATGAGCAGTTCTTC	CSVGEVAGVWNEQFF
TRBV19	TRBJ2-6	NA	NA	TGTGCCAGTAGTACCCAGACCTCTGGGGCCAACGTCCTGACTTTC	CASSTQTSGANVLTF
TRBV2	TRBJ1-3	few	NA	TGTGCCACTTCCCAGCACAGGGCAGCGGGAAACACCATATATTTT	CATSQHRAAGNTIYF
TRBV7-6	TRBJ2-2	few	TRBD2	TGTGCCAGCAGCTTATTCGCTAGCGGGAGCACCGGGGAGCTGTTTTTT	CASSLFASGSTGELFF
TRBV28	TRBJ1-5	few	NA	TGTGCCAGCAGTTTATTAAGCAATCAGCCCCAGCATTTT	CASSLLSNQPQHF
TRBV5-6	TRBJ2-1	NA	TRBD2	TGTGCCAGCAGCCCTGGGACTAGCGGGAGGTATGGCACCTACAATGAGCAGTTCTTC	CASSPGTSGRYGTYNEQFF
TRBV9	TRBJ1-1	NA	NA	TGTGCCAGCAGCGTAGATTCGACTTTTGAAGCTTTCTTT	CASSVDSTFEAFF
TRBV18	TRBJ2-1	NA	NA	TGTGCCAGCTCACCAGGGAAGGGAGGATACAATGAGCAGTTCTTC	CASSPGKGGYNEQFF
TRBV10-3	TRBJ2-3	few	TRBD2	TGTGCCATCAGTGGGTCGGGACTAGTGGCAGATACGCAGTATTTT	CAISGSGLVADTQYF
TRBV7-3	TRBJ2-7	few	NA	TGTGCCAGCAGCTTAACGGGCAGGTACGAGCAGTACTTC	CASSLTGRYEQYF
TRBV29-1	TRBJ1-2	NA	TRBD1	TGCAGCGTTGGGGGACAGGGCTATGGCTACACCTTC	CSVGGQGYGYTF
TRBV6-5	TRBJ1-4	NA	NA	TGTGCCAGCAGAAGGGATGACCGGCGTGGGGGAAAACTGTTTTTT	CASRRDDRRGGKLFF
TRBV5-1	TRBJ2-1	NA	TRBD2	TGCGCCAGCAGCTTGGCCACTAGCGGCTATTACAATGAGCAGTTCTTC	CASSLATSGYYNEQFF
TRBV7-9	TRBJ1-1	few	NA	TGTGCCAGCAGCTTAAGGGTAAGAGACACTGAAGCTTTCTTT	CASSLRVRDTEAFF
TRBV27	TRBJ2-7	NA	TRBD1	TGTGCCAGCAGCCGTCTGGGACAGGGAGCCTACGAGCAGTACTTC	CASSRLGQGAYEQYF
TRBV10-3	TRBJ1-1	few	NA	TGTGCCATCAGTGAGCTCAACCAAGCTTTCTTT	CAISELNQAFF
TRBV19	TRBJ2-1	NA	TRBD2	TGTGCCAGTAGTATCCCACGCGGGACTAGCTACAATGAGCAGTTCTTC	CASSIPRGTSYNEQFF
TRBV2	TRBJ2-7	NA	NA	TGTGCCAGCAGTGACCAAGCCACCTACGAGCAGTACTTC	CASSDQATYEQYF
TRBV6-5	TRBJ2-7	NA	NA	TGTGCCAGCAGGCGGCAGGGGGGAAACTCCTACGAGCAGTACTTC	CASRRQGGNSYEQYF
TRBV19	TRBJ1-5	NA	NA	TGTGCCAGTAGTACGGGTCTCAATCAGCCCCAGCATTTT	CASSTGLNQPQHF
TRBV5-4	TRBJ2-6	NA	NA	TGTGCCAGCAGCCAAGTTCGGACGGGGGCCAACGTCCTGACTTTC	CASSQVRTGANVLTF
TRBV19	TRBJ1-2	NA	TRBD1	TGTGCCAGTACCCGACAGGGTTATGGCTACACCTTC	CASTRQGYGYTF
TRBV11-3	TRBJ1-1	NA	NA	TGTGCCAGCAGCTTAGATCGGTCGACGGACGCTTTCTTT	CASSLDRSTDAFF
TRBV18	TRBJ2-7	NA	NA	TGTGCCAGCTCGCCCGGACAGCCCTACGAGCAGTACTTC	CASSPGQPYEQYF
TRBV4-2	TRBJ2-3	NA	NA	TGTGCCAGCAGCCAAGATAGGGGTGGTGGTTTGGATACGCAGTATTTT	CASSQDRGGGLDTQYF
TRBV2	TRBJ2-2	NA	NA	TGTGCCAGCAGAAAAGGCGTCCCGCTCGGCACCGGGGAGCTGTTTTTT	CASRKGVPLGTGELFF
TRBV1	TRBJ1-5	NA	NA	TGCACCAGCAGCGCCAGTGCAACAGGGGGAGTTAGGAATCAGCCCCAGCATTTT	CTSSASATGGVRNQPQHF
TRBV5-1	TRBJ2-7	few	NA	TGCGCCAGCAGCTATTCGGGGGTATCCTACGAGCAGTACTTC	CASSYSGVSYEQYF
TRBV19	TRBJ1-4	NA	NA	TGTGCCAGTAGTATGAGAACTAATGAAAAACTGTTTTTT	CASSMRTNEKLFF
TRBV4-3	TRBJ2-7	few	NA	TGCGCCAGCAGCCAAGATCCCAGTCACTCCTACGAGCAGTACTTC	CASSQDPSHSYEQYF
TRBV23-1	TRBJ2-1	many	NA	TGCGCCAGCCGGGACTTGGATTACAATGAGCAGTTCTTC	CASRDLDYNEQFF
TRBV6-5	TRBJ2-3	NA	TRBD2	TGTGCCAGCAGTTACTTTACTAGCGGCACAGATACGCAGTATTTT	CASSYFTSGTDTQYF
TRBV11-2	TRBJ1-2	NA	NA	TGTGCCAGCAGCTTAATGCCAGGGACGAGTAACACCTTC	CASSLMPGTSNTF
TRBV4-3	TRBJ2-3	few	TRBD2	TGCGCCAGCAGCCAAGCCGTGGAGCGGGGGATCACAGATACGCAGTATTTT	CASSQAVERGITDTQYF
TRBV19	TRBJ1-2	NA	NA	TGTGCCAGTAGTATCCGGGAGGACTATGGCTACACCTTC	CASSIREDYGYTF
TRBV10-3	TRBJ1-5	NA	NA	TGTGCCATCAGTGATAGGCCCGATAGCAATCAGCCCCAGCATTTT	CAISDRPDSNQPQHF
TRBV28	TRBJ2-1	NA	NA	TGTGCCAGCAGACCCCAGGGTCCCCCCTACAATGAGCAGTTCTTC	CASRPQGPPYNEQFF
TRBV7-3	TRBJ2-3	NA	NA	TGTGCCAGCAGCTTAGGACAAAGCACAGATACGCAGTATTTT	CASSLGQSTDTQYF
TRBV15	TRBJ1-4	few	NA	TGTGCCACCAGCAGAGCCTCCGCAGGTGAAAAACTGTTTTTT	CATSRASAGEKLFF
TRBV27	TRBJ2-2	few	TRBD1	TGTGCCAGCAGTTTAGGGGGGGACAGGGTCACCGGGGAGCTGTTTTTT	CASSLGGDRVTGELFF
TRBV4-3	TRBJ2-7	NA	NA	TGCGCCAGCAGCCAAGGTGGGAGAACCTACGAGCAGTACTTC	CASSQGGRTYEQYF
TRBV19	TRBJ1-5	few	NA	TGTGCCACCAAGGGCGAGAGGGGAAGCAATCAGCCCCAGCATTTT	CATKGERGSNQPQHF
TRBV27	TRBJ1-2	NA	TRBD1	TGTGCCAGCAGTCCAGGCAGGGGGTTCAACTATGGCTACACCTTC	CASSPGRGFNYGYTF
TRBV28	TRBJ2-3	few	NA	TGTGCCAGCAGTTTGAAGAGAGATACGCAGTATTTT	CASSLKRDTQYF